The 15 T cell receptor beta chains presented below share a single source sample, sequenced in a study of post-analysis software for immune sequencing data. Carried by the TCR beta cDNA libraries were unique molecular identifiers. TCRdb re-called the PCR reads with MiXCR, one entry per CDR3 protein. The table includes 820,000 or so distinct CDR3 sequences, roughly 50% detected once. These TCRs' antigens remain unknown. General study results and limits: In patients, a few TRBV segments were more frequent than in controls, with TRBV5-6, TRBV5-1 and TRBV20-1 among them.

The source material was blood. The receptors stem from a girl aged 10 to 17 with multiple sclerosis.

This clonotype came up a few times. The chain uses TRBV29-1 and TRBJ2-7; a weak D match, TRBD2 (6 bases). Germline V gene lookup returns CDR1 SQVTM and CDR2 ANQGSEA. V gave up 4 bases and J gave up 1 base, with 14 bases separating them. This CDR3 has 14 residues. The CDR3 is CSVVLWGGSYEQYF. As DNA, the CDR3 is TGCAGCGTTGTGTTGTGGGGAGGATCCTACGAGCAGTACTTC.

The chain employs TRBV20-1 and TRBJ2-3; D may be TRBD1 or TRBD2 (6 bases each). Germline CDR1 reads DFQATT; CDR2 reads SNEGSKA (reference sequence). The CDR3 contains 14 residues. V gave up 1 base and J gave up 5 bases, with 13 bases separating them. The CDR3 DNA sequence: TGCAGTGCTAGAGCAGGGGCGGGAATAGATACGCAGTATTTT. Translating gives CSARAGAGIDTQYF.

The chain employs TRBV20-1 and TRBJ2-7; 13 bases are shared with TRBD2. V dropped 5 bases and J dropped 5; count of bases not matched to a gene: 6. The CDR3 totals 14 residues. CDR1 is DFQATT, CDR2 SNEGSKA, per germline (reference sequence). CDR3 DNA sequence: TGCAGTGCTCCGGGACTAGCGGGGCACCACGAGCAGTACTTC. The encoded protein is CSAPGLAGHHEQYF.

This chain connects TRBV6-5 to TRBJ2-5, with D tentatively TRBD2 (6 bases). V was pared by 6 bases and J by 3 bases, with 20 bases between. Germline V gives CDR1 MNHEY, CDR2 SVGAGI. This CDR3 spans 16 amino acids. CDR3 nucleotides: TGTGCCAGCAGACTCTACGGCGGGACTCCCAAAGAGACCCAGTACTTC. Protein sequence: CASRLYGGTPKETQYF.

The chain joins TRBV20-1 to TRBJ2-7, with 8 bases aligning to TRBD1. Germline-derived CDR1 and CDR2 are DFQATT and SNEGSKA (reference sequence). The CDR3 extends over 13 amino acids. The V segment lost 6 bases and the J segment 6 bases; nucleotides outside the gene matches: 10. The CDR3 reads CSAATGETGEQYF. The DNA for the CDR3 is TGCAGTGCCGCGACAGGGGAGACGGGCGAGCAGTACTTC.

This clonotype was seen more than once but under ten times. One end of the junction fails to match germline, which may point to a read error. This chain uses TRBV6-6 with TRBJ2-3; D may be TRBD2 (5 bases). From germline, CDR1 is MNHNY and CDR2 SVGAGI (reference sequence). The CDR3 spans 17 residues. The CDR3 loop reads CASSYPNSASSTDTQYF. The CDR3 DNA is TGTGCCAGCAGTTACCCCAATAGCGCCTCTAGCACAGATACACAGTATTTT.

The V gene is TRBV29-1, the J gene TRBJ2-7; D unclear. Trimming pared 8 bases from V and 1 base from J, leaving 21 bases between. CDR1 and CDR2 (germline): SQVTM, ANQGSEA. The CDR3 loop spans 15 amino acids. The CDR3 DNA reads TGCAGCATCCATATAGTAGGGAAGGAGTCCTACGAGCAGTACTTC. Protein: CSIHIVGKESYEQYF.

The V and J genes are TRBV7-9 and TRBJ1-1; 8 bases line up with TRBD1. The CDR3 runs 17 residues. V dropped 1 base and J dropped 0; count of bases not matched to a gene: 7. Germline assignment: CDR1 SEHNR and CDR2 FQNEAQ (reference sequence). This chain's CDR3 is CASSLGQGKTMNTEAFF. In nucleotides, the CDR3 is TGTGCCAGCAGCTTAGGACAGGGGAAGACCATGAACACTGAAGCTTTCTTT.

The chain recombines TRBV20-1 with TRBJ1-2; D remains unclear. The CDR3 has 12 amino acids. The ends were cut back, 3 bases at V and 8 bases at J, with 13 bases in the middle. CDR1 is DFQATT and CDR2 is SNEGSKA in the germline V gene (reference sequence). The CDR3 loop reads CSASLYREGYTF. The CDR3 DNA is TGCAGTGCTAGCCTTTATAGAGAGGGCTACACCTTC.

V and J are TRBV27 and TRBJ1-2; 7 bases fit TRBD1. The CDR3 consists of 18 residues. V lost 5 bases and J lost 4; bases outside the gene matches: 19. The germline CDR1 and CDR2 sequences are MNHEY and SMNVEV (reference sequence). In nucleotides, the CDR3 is TGTGCCAGCAGTCGCGTGGGGCTAGGGGACAGTGAATCCTATGGCTACACCTTC. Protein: CASSRVGLGDSESYGYTF.

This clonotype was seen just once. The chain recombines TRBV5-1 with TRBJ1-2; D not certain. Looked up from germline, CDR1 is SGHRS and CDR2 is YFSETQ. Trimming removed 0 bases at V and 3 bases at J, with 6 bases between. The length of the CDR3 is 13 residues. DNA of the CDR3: TGCGCCAGCAGCTTGGAAGAATACTATGGCTACACCTTC. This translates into CASSLEEYYGYTF.

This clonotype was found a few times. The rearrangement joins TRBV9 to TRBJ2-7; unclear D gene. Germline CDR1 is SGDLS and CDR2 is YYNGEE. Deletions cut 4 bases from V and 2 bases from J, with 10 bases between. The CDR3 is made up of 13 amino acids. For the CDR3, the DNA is TGTGCCAGCAGCCCCTGGAGTACCTACGAGCAGTACTTC. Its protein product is CASSPWSTYEQYF.

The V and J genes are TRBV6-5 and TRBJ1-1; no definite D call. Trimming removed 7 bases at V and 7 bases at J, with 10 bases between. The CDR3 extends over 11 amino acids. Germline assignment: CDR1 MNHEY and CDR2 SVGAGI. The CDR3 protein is CASKRTGEAFF. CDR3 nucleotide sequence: TGTGCCAGCAAGAGGACGGGTGAAGCTTTCTTT.

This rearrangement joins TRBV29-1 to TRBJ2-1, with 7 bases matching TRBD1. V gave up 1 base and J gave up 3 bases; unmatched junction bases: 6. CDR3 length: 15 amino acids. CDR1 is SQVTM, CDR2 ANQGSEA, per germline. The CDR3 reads CSVEVTGRDYNEQFF. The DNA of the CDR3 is TGCAGCGTTGAAGTGACAGGGAGAGACTACAATGAGCAGTTCTTC.

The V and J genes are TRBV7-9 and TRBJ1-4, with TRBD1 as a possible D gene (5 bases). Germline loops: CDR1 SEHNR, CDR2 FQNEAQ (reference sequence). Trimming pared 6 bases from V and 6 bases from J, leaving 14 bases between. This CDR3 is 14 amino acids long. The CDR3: CASRAGTHDEKLFF. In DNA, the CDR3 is TGTGCCAGCAGGGCCGGGACGCATGATGAAAAACTGTTTTTT.